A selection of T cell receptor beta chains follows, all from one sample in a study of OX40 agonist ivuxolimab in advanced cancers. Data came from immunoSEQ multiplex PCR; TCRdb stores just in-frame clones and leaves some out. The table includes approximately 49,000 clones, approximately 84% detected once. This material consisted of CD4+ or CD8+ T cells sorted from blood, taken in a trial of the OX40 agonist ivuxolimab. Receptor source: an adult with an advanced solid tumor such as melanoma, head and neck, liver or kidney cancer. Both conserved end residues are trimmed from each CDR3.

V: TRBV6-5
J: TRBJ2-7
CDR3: ASSYSKSSYEQY

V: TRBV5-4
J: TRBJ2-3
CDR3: ASSVQSSTDTQY

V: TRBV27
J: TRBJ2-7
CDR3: ASGDSRYEQY

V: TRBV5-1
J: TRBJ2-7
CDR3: ASSLVGGISYEQY

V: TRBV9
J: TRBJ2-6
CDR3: ASSYPLGEGASGANVLT

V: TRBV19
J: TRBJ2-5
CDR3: ASSNGGAEETQY

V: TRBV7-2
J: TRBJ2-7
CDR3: ASSPRTTSSYEQY

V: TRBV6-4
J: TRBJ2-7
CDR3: ASSDSRAGINYEQY

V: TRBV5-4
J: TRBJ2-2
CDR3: ASSAGQTSGELF

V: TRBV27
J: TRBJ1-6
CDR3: ASSRRDLLSPLH

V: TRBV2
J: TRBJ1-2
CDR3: ASGVKVFGYT

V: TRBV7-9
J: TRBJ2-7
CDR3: ASSPWEGVEQY

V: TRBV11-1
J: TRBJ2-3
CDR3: ASSWDRKSDTQY

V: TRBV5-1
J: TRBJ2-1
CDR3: ASSLEVGQMTHNEQF

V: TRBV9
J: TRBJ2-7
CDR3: ASSVDLGRSYEQY

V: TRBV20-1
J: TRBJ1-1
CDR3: SARAGPEAF

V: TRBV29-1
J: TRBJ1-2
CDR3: SVERGTGRGYT

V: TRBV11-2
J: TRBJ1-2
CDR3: ASSGNRGGYYGYT

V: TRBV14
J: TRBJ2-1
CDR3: ASSQVTWDGGNEQF

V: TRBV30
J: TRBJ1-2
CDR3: AWSDWDSYGYT

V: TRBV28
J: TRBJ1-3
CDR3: ASRGDRGRGNTIY

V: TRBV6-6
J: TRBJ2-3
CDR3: ASSFSRADTQY

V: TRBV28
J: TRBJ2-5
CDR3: ASSLWTLREKTQY

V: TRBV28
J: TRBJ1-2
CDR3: ASSLEGTYT

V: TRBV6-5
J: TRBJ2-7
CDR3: ASSRMTGSYEQY

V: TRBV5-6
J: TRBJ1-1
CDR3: ASSLGDRVGEAF

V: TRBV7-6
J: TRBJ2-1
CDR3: ASSHSSGLTMSNEQF

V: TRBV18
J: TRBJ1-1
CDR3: ASSQGGTEAF

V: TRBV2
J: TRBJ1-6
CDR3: ASRGQGSYNSPLH

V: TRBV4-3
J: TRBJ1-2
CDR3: ASSQDVGGWNGYT

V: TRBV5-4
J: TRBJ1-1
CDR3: ASSLGYSGSQNTEAF

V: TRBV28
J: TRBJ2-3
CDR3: ASSHQLRDTQY

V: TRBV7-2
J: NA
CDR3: ASLQGLAGNEQY

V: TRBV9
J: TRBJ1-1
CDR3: ASSVRPKGNTEAF

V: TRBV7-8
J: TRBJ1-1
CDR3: ASSLVRQGAQEAF

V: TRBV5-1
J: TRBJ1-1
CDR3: ASSNKQGGTEAF

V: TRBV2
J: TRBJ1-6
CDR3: ASGKSKYNSPLH